This T cell receptor (beta chain) appears in the sequencing data of a study of neurological immune-mediated disorders. Points on this clonotype: Its antigen is not identified.

CDR3 length: 16 amino acids. CDR1 is SGHTA and CDR2 is FQGNSA in the germline V gene. The trim removed 6 bases at V and 5 bases at J, leaving 8 bases unmatched. Template-switch 5'RACE cDNA synthesis added a 10-nucleotide unique molecular identifier. From the 5' RACE reads, TCRdb called clonotypes with MiXCR, one entry per CDR3 protein. The table has 25,000 to 30,000 distinct CDR3 sequences, 6.6% seen once. Study-level results: Expansion of TCR clones was greatest in HTLV-1-associated myelopathy and smallest in multiple sclerosis, where it fell below that of healthy controls.

The sequenced material came from PBMCs. The J gene is TRBJ2-3, the V gene TRBV7-2; 13 bases are shared with TRBD2. The sequence came from a woman aged 50 to 65 in good health. CDR3 in DNA: TGTGCCAGCAGTCCACTAGCGGGGGGGCTGGGAGATACGCAGTATTTT. Its protein product is CASSPLAGGLGDTQYF.